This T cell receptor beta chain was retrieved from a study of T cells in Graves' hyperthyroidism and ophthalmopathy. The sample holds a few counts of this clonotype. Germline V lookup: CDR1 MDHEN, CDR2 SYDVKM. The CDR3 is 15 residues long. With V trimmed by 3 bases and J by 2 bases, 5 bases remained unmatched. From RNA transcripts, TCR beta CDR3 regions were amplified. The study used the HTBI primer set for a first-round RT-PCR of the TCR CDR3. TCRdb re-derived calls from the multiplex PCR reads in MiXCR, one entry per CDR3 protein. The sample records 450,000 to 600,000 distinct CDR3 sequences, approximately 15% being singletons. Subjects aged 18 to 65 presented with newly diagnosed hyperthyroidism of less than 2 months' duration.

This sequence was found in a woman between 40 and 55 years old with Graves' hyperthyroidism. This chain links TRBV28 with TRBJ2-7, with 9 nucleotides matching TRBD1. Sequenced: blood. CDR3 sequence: CASSLTGQGPYEQYF. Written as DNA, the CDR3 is TGTGCCAGCAGTTTGACGGGACAGGGACCCTACGAGCAGTACTTC.